This is a list of T cell receptor beta chains from one sample in a study of T cells in tuberculosis. The data were produced by immunoSEQ multiplex PCR, yet TCRdb's version contains in-frame clones alone and is incomplete. This table holds 20,000 to 30,000 clones, roughly 95% found once. The sequenced sample was PBMCs. The origin of the receptors is a donor aged 10-30 years with latent tuberculosis or without tuberculosis infection. The CDR3 runs from the conserved cysteine through the conserved F or W. The order of the fields is CDR3 DNA, CDR3 protein, D gene, V gene, clone size, J gene, CDR3 length. D genes are given only for firm matches. The size field is filled for only some rows; it gives once, few, many or a size class.

cdr3_nt: TGTGCCACCCAACCCCGGAGCTCCTATAATTCACCCCTCCACTTT
cdr3_aa: CATQPRSSYNSPLHF
d_call: -
v_call: TRBV19
clone_size: -
j_call: TRBJ1-6
cdr3_length: 15

cdr3_nt: TGTGCCTGGAGGACAGGGGGCTTAGGAGGGGAAAAACTGTTTTTT
cdr3_aa: CAWRTGGLGGEKLFF
d_call: TRBD1
v_call: TRBV30
clone_size: -
j_call: TRBJ1-4
cdr3_length: 15

cdr3_nt: TGCAGCGTTGAACGGTCAGAGCGATATGGCTACACCTTC
cdr3_aa: CSVERSERYGYTF
d_call: -
v_call: TRBV29-1
clone_size: -
j_call: TRBJ1-2
cdr3_length: 13

cdr3_nt: TGTGCCAGCAGCCCGGGACAGGGGGTCTCCGGCTATGGCTACACCTTC
cdr3_aa: CASSPGQGVSGYGYTF
d_call: TRBD1
v_call: TRBV14
clone_size: -
j_call: TRBJ1-2
cdr3_length: 16

cdr3_nt: TGTGCCAGCAGTCCGCGCCTCAGGGGCATGGTAGATACGCAGTATTTT
cdr3_aa: CASSPRLRGMVDTQYF
d_call: -
v_call: TRBV27
clone_size: once
j_call: TRBJ2-3
cdr3_length: 16

cdr3_nt: TGTGCCAGCAGCAAGGAGGGGGCCACAGATACGCAGTATTTT
cdr3_aa: CASSKEGATDTQYF
d_call: -
v_call: TRBV25-1
clone_size: -
j_call: TRBJ2-3
cdr3_length: 14

cdr3_nt: TGTGCCAGCAGCGGCCAGGGTGAGCAGTTCTTC
cdr3_aa: CASSGQGEQFF
d_call: -
v_call: TRBV6-5
clone_size: -
j_call: TRBJ2-1
cdr3_length: 11

cdr3_nt: TGTGCCAGTAGTATAGAGGGGACAGGGGCTTCACCCCTCCACTTT
cdr3_aa: CASSIEGTGASPLHF
d_call: TRBD1
v_call: TRBV19
clone_size: -
j_call: TRBJ1-6
cdr3_length: 15

cdr3_nt: TGTGCCAGCAGCCGAGACCCCGCGGGCCGGGGTATTGGACAGGGGGCCTCAGATACGCAGTATTTT
cdr3_aa: CASSRDPAGRGIGQGASDTQYF
d_call: TRBD1
v_call: TRBV4-2
clone_size: -
j_call: TRBJ2-3
cdr3_length: 22

cdr3_nt: TGCGCCAGCAGCTTGTCGTCAGGGGGGCAGCCCCAGCATTTT
cdr3_aa: CASSLSSGGQPQHF
d_call: TRBD1
v_call: TRBV5-1
clone_size: once
j_call: TRBJ1-5
cdr3_length: 14

cdr3_nt: TGTGCCAGCAGCGAACCGGGACTAGCGGGGGGGGGCACAGATACGCAGTATTTT
cdr3_aa: CASSEPGLAGGGTDTQYF
d_call: TRBD2
v_call: TRBV6-1
clone_size: -
j_call: TRBJ2-3
cdr3_length: 18

cdr3_nt: TGTGCCTGGAGTACCGACTTATACGAGCAGTACTTC
cdr3_aa: CAWSTDLYEQYF
d_call: -
v_call: TRBV30
clone_size: -
j_call: TRBJ2-7
cdr3_length: 12

cdr3_nt: TGTGCCAGCAGCGTAGCATCGGGGCAAGAGACCCAGTACTTC
cdr3_aa: CASSVASGQETQYF
d_call: -
v_call: TRBV9
clone_size: -
j_call: TRBJ2-5
cdr3_length: 14

cdr3_nt: TGCGCCAGCAGCGGAGGGACAGGGGGGAACGGGGAGCTGTTTTTT
cdr3_aa: CASSGGTGGNGELFF
d_call: TRBD1
v_call: TRBV5-1
clone_size: once
j_call: TRBJ2-2
cdr3_length: 15

cdr3_nt: TGTGCCAGCAGTTCCGCGTTAAGGAGGGAGAACACTGAAGCTTTCTTT
cdr3_aa: CASSSALRRENTEAFF
d_call: -
v_call: TRBV6-5
clone_size: -
j_call: TRBJ1-1
cdr3_length: 16

cdr3_nt: TGCGCCAGCAGCCAAGATGGGGGGGGTGTTGATGAGCAGTTCTTC
cdr3_aa: CASSQDGGGVDEQFF
d_call: TRBD2
v_call: TRBV4-1
clone_size: -
j_call: TRBJ2-1
cdr3_length: 15